This TCR beta chain was recorded in a study of blood T cell repertoires in COVID-19. Study information: The United States, Italy and Spain supplied acute and convalescent COVID-19 samples. In each case, the material was cDNA or gDNA derived from T cells, B-cell-depleted T cells, or PBMCs.

Per the original data handling: It was from reference gene primer amplification that nucleated cell counts were estimated. Using immunoSEQ multiplex PCR, the repertoire was profiled, and TCRdb retains in-frame clones only, with some absent. That table gives V, J and clone size, and the DNA gave D and trimming. The data hold roughly 170,000 clones, with around 67% observed a single time. CDR3 size: 14 residues. Germline V gene data show CDR1 as SGHVS and CDR2 as FQNEAQ. This sequence joins TRBV7-8 and TRBJ2-6, with 8 bases identical to TRBD1. This TCR was sampled from an elderly woman with acute or convalescent COVID-19. The source material was peripheral blood. This CDR3 is CAINRGDGANVLTF. The CDR3 DNA follows: TGTGCGATAAACAGGGGGGATGGGGCCAACGTCCTGACTTTC.